The clone carrying this TCR beta chain was found a few times. Its antigen is currently unknown. These data belong to a study of T cell repertoires in cytomegalovirus infection. At the level of the study: Public signatures in TCR beta pointed to CMV infection and matching HLA type.

Study-wide results and caveats: Within the response measured ex vivo, HLA-C-restricted CMV-specific TCR beta clonotypes were dominant.

TCRdb reprocessed the reads with MiXCR, giving one entry per CDR3 protein. The sample has a few hundred thousand distinct CDR3 sequences, just under 40% seen once. Germline-derived CDR1 and CDR2 are SSHAT and FNYEAQ (reference sequence). Trimming removed 5 bases from V and 5 bases from J; junction bases left unmatched: 10. CDR3 length: 15 amino acids. Here the sequenced sample was cultured PBMCs, taken from culture after CMV antigen stimulation. The rearrangement links TRBV7-7 to TRBJ2-7; 9 bases are shared with TRBD1. The origin of this receptor is a human donor in good health (CMV status not recorded). Some clones in this sample may be carry-over from other donors' samples. The DNA for the CDR3 is TGTGCCAGCAGCCCTACTCCGGGACAGGGCCACGAGCAGTACTTC. Translation: CASSPTPGQGHEQYF.